These 7 T cell receptor beta chains were sequenced from one sample in a study of CD8 T cells in ankylosing spondylitis (dated by TCRdb to about 2017). Library preparation employed 5' RACE. Sequencing was carried out with an Illumina HiSeq 2500. Starting from the raw public reads, TCRdb applied fastp trimming at Q25, assembled clones with MiXCR and retained in-frame beta chains. Every CDR3 protein is listed once, alongside the most common genes and DNA of its rows. Recorded for this sample are some 290,000 distinct CDR3 sequences; around 19% of them occurred a single time. Roughly 8% of the sample goes to the ten largest clones. Sequencing was done on a sample of blood, either unsorted or a sorted T cell fraction (not recorded which). The receptor set was obtained from a male donor with ankylosing spondylitis or in good health (not recorded which).

This clonotype came up many times. The chain has TRBV5-1 and TRBJ2-1; tentatively, D is TRBD1 or TRBD2 (6 bases each). CDR3 length: 15 amino acids. Germline assignment: CDR1 SGHRS and CDR2 YFSETQ. V was cut by 2 bases and J by 2 bases, with 11 bases left in between. The chain's CDR3 is CASSLAEGAYNEQFF. The CDR3 DNA follows: TGCGCCAGCAGCTTAGCGGAGGGGGCCTACAATGAGCAGTTCTTC.

The table lists this clonotype with a few counts. V is TRBV6-1 and J is TRBJ2-1; 8 bases match TRBD2. Losses at the gene ends were 1 base for V and 6 bases for J; bases not matched to a gene: 5. CDR1 and CDR2 from the germline V gene are MNHNS and SASEGT. The CDR3 runs 15 residues. The DNA of the CDR3 is TGTGCCAGCAGTGAAGGGTACAGCGGGGGCAATGAGCAGTTCTTC. Amino acid sequence: CASSEGYSGGNEQFF.

The chain recombines TRBV7-6 with TRBJ2-3; D remains ambiguous. Germline V gives CDR1 SGHVS, CDR2 FNYEAQ. The CDR3 is 14 residues long. The ends were cut back, 2 bases at V and 2 bases at J, with 8 bases in the middle. Written as DNA, the CDR3 is TGTGCCAGCAGCTTAAGGCAGTTCACAGATACGCAGTATTTT. Translating it yields CASSLRQFTDTQYF.

V and J are TRBV20-1 and TRBJ2-5, with a possible D match to TRBD1 (5 bases). This CDR3 has 16 amino acids. V gave up 5 bases and J gave up 0 bases, with 19 bases separating them. In germline, CDR1 is DFQATT, CDR2 SNEGSKA (reference sequence). The CDR3 reads CSAEDMGQRYQETQYF. The CDR3 coding sequence is TGCAGTGCTGAGGATATGGGGCAAAGGTACCAAGAGACCCAGTACTTC.

This clonotype was counted a single time. The chain carries TRBV3-1 and TRBJ1-1; D remains ambiguous. Trimming cost V 1 base and J 0 bases, with 9 bases left between them. Germline V gene sequence: CDR1 LGHDT, CDR2 YNNKEL (reference sequence). CDR3 size: 15 residues. CDR3 bases: TGTGCCAGCAGCCAAGTGGGAATATTGAACACTGAAGCTTTCTTT. Protein: CASSQVGILNTEAFF. Together with reference TRBV3-1 and TRBJ1-1, the CDR3 gives the full variable domain: DTAVSQTPKYLVTQMGNDKSIKCEQNLGHDTMYWYKQDSKKFLKIMFSYNNKELIINETVPNRFSPKSPDKAHLNLHINSLELGDSAVYFCASSQVGILNTEAFFGQGTRLTVV.

V gene TRBV2 combines with J gene TRBJ2-3, with a tentative D call TRBD2 (6 bases). This CDR3 spans 13 amino acids. The V gene's germline CDR1 is SNHLY and CDR2 FYNNEI. V lost 6 bases and J lost 11, with 18 bases in between. CDR3 in amino acids: CASSPAGLLKQYF. DNA for the CDR3: TGTGCCAGCAGCCCAGCAGGACTACTTAAGCAGTATTTT. The variable domain in full, with the rest retrieved from reference TRBV2 and TRBJ2-3, is EPEVTQTPSHQVTQMGQEVILRCVPISNHLYFYWYRQILGQKVEFLVSFYNNEISEKSEIFDDQFSVERPDGSNFTLKIRSTKLEDSAMYFCASSPAGLLKQYFGPGTRLTVL.

This clonotype is a singleton in its sample. It may be a read error: a sequence one base away is much more abundant. The chain joins TRBV15 to TRBJ2-3; a possible D gene is TRBD2 (6 bases). The CDR3 sequence is 13 residues long. CDR1 is LNHNV and CDR2 is YYDKDF in the germline V gene (reference sequence). V lost 3 bases, J lost 9 bases, and 13 bases lay in between. The CDR3 here is CATSSYGLTTQYF. The CDR3 bases are TGTGCCACCAGCAGCTACGGACTAACAACGCAGTATTTT. Full variable domain (remainder filled in from reference TRBV15 and TRBJ2-3): DAMVIQNPRYQVTQFGKPVTLSCSQTLNHNVMYWYQQKSSQAPKLLFHYYDKDFNNEADTPDNFQSRRPNTSFCFLDIRSPGLGDTAMYLCATSSYGLTTQYFGPGTRLTVL.